This T cell receptor beta chain was captured by sequencing in a study of identical twins (dated by TCRdb to 2016 to 2018). Looking at the study overall: To test whether fetal clonotypes persist, the study used deep sequencing on TCR alpha and beta repertoires from monozygotic twins, unrelated adults of various ages, and cord blood. To rule out contamination, the twin experiments were replicated at different times with different library preparation protocols.

Reading from cysteine to phenylalanine, the CDR3 counts 15 amino acids. The kept DNA is CDR3 alone, 45 bases in frame from the first base. CDR1 is given as LGHDT and CDR2 as YNNKEL, both from the germline V gene (reference sequence). V drops 4 bases and J drops 2 bases, leaving 12 bases in between. The library relied on 5' RACE. The data were produced on an Illumina HiSeq 2000. A universal primer binding site was introduced by template switching, and a unique molecular identifier was present in the final cDNA, enabling accurate counting of TCR cDNA molecules. Specific primers in the conserved constant-segment region were used to synthesize first-strand cDNA for TCR alpha and beta chains. Each cDNA library was double barcoded, with a SMART-Mk sample barcode plus Illumina barcodes, to control for contamination. Two successive PCR steps introduced TruSeq adapter sequences along with Illumina sample barcodes. TCR alpha and beta cDNA libraries were sequenced on the Illumina HiSeq platform with custom primers. The published analysis was carried out like this. Raw reads were processed with MiGEC to extract unique molecular identifiers, and MiXCR was used to determine CDR3 positions. Recombination models were inferred per individual with the repgenHMM and IGoR tools using an EM algorithm. Shared clonotype analysis was performed with the tcR package in R, normalizing sharing by the product of cloneset sizes. To study raw recombination free of thymic and clonal selection effects, out-of-frame nonproductive sequences were analyzed. TCRdb reprocessing: public reads trimmed at Q25 with fastp, clones called with MiXCR, in-frame beta chains kept. One record per CDR3 amino acid sequence lists the most common genes and DNA. The V and J calls reflect TCRdb's pipeline rather than the authors' work. The table for this sample lists under 250,000 distinct CDR3 sequences; around 8.1% of them were counted only once. Roughly 2% of the sample is held by the ten biggest clonotypes.

In its sample, this clonotype was seen many times. Its antigen has not been determined. Per-nucleotide qualities are absent, and no much larger clonotype sits a single base away. The research as a whole found: Recombination models systematically underestimated out-of-frame TCR alpha sharing in monozygotic twins but agreed with sharing between unrelated individuals. Abundant cord blood beta clonotypes carried fewer insertions; young adult naive repertoires showed a weaker similar trend, while memory repertoires showed none. Because the same donors could not be followed over many years, conclusions were based on cross-sectional statistical analysis. The excess sharing between twins in beta out-of-frame sequences was weaker because fewer shared sequences reduced the signal-to-noise ratio. Compared with coincidental sharing between unrelated individuals, an excess of low generation-probability sequences was observed among out-of-frame TCR alpha sequences shared between twins. Invariant T cells such as MAIT and iNKT could partly confound zero-insertion analyses, although diverse VJ usage argued against such confounding for most clonotypes.

Every donor in the study was a healthy Caucasian. The twin cohort consisted of three pairs of female monozygotic twins, all aged roughly 18 to 29 years. Using Miltenyi CD45RO+ enrichment and human naive T-cell isolation kits, memory (CD45RO+) and naive T cells were isolated from PBMC. The data also belong to a second study, concerning yellow fever vaccine responses in identical twins. As described in the second report: According to the authors, the vaccine-induced T cell response in identical twins seemed to be partly convergent and partly specific to each individual. In the study, vaccine-responding T cell clones were precisely tracked in identical twins.

The V and J genes are TRBV3-1 and TRBJ1-3, with no confident D gene call. The receptor's source is a woman aged 18 to 35 in good health. The sample taken for sequencing was memory (CD45RO+) T cells sorted from blood. The sample's cell subset or site, from its label and the paper: CD45RO+ enriched T cells. At the DNA level, the sequence is TGTGCCAGCAGCCTGAGAGGCCAGGCTGGAAACACCATATATTTT. This codes for CASSLRGQAGNTIYF.